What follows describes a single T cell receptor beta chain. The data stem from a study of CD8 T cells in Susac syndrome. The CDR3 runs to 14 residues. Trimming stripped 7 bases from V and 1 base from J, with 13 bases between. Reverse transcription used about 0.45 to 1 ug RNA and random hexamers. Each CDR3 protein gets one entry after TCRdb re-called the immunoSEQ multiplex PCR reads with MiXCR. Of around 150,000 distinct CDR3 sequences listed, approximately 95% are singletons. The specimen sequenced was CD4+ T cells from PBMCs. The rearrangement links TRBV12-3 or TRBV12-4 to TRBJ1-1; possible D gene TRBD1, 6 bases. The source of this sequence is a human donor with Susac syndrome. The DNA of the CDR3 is TGTGCCAGCAACCCCGGGACAACGAACACTGAAGCTTTCTTT. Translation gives CASNPGTTNTEAFF.